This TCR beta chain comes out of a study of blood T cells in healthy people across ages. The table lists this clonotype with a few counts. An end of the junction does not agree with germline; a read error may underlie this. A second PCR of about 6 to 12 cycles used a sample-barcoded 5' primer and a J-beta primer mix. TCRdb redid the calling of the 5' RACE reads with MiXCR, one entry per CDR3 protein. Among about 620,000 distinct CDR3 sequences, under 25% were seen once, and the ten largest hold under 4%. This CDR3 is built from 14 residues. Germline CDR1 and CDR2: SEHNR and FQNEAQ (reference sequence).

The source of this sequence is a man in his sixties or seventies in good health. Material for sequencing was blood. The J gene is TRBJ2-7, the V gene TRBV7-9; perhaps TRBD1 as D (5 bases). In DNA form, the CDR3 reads TGTGCCAACAGCTTTCAAGGGGCGTCGAGGGAGCAGTACTTC. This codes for CANSFQGASREQYF.